This is a list of T cell receptor beta chains from one sample in a study of somatic mutations in cytotoxic T cells in rheumatoid arthritis. Libraries were prepared by immunoSEQ multiplex PCR; TCRdb keeps only in-frame clonotypes and omits some of them. The data hold roughly 15,000 clones, with around 80% observed a single time. The material sequenced was CD8+ T cells sorted from blood. The origin of the receptors is an adult with rheumatoid arthritis. Each CDR3 is given with its conserved first and last residue. D genes are given only for firm matches. A clone size is listed for some rows: how often the clone was seen (once, few, many), or a class if it is expanded.

TRBV7-9	TRBJ2-3	TRBD2	-	CASSPRAGDSDTQYF	TGTGCCAGCAGCCCCAGAGCGGGGGATTCAGATACGCAGTATTTT
TRBV11-3	TRBJ2-6	-	-	CASTHWGAGANVLTF	TGTGCCAGCACCCATTGGGGTGCTGGGGCCAACGTCCTGACTTTC
TRBV4-1	TRBJ2-7	-	-	CASSQVALASSYEQYF	TGCGCCAGCAGCCAAGTCGCTCTAGCGAGCTCCTACGAGCAGTACTTC
TRBV18	TRBJ1-2	-	once	CASSPPRVGLLTLNYGYTF	TGTGCCAGCTCACCACCGAGGGTGGGGCTTCTGACTCTTAACTATGGCTACACCTTC
TRBV9	TRBJ2-3	-	-	CASSGDFTDTQYF	TGTGCCAGCAGCGGGGACTTCACAGATACGCAGTATTTT
TRBV7-6	TRBJ1-4	TRBD1	-	CASSSGQGEGKKLFF	TGTGCCAGCAGCTCCGGACAGGGAGAGGGGAAAAAACTGTTTTTT
TRBV4-1	TRBJ1-1	-	-	CASSQGTNTEAFF	TGCGCCAGCAGCCAAGGGACAAACACTGAAGCTTTCTTT
TRBV7-8	TRBJ2-7	TRBD2	-	CASSLPLGGDSYEQYF	TGTGCCAGCAGCTTACCTTTGGGGGGGGACTCCTACGAGCAGTACTTC
TRBV19	TRBJ1-1	-	-	CASSFSRLNTEAFF	TGTGCCAGTAGTTTCTCGAGGCTGAACACTGAAGCTTTCTTT
TRBV29-1	TRBJ2-3	-	few	CSVDGGVITDTQYF	TGCAGCGTTGATGGCGGAGTTATCACAGATACGCAGTATTTT
TRBV30	TRBJ2-7	-	-	CAWSLQGYEQYF	TGTGCCTGGAGTCTCCAGGGTTACGAGCAGTACTTC
TRBV6-1	TRBJ2-1	TRBD2	-	CASSEATGGWNEQFF	TGTGCCAGCAGTGAAGCCACGGGAGGTTGGAATGAGCAGTTCTTC
TRBV5-1	TRBJ2-2	TRBD2	-	CASSPGLLTIVDNTGELFF	TGCGCCAGCAGCCCGGGACTACTAACCATAGTAGATAACACCGGGGAGCTGTTTTTT
TRBV10-3	TRBJ2-7	-	-	CAMTSTPYEQYF	TGTGCCATGACTAGTACCCCCTACGAGCAGTACTTC
TRBV10-2	TRBJ1-1	TRBD1	once	CASSDPSDRANTEAFF	TGCGCCAGCAGTGACCCCTCCGACAGGGCTAACACTGAAGCTTTCTTT
TRBV27	TRBJ2-1	-	-	CASSLSLHNEQFF	TGTGCCAGCAGTTTATCACTACACAATGAGCAGTTCTTC
TRBV15	TRBJ1-1	TRBD1	-	CATSDTPGQGSEAFF	TGTGCCACCAGCGATACACCGGGACAGGGGTCTGAAGCTTTCTTT
TRBV28	TRBJ1-1	-	-	CASSFWVGPEAFF	TGTGCCAGCAGTTTTTGGGTAGGACCCGAAGCTTTCTTT
TRBV5-5	TRBJ2-7	-	-	CASSLVVEQYF	TGTGCCAGCAGCTTAGTCGTCGAGCAGTACTTC
TRBV11-2	TRBJ1-2	-	few	CASSLTEVNGYTF	TGTGCCAGCAGCCTGACGGAGGTAAATGGCTACACCTTC
TRBV27	TRBJ1-2	-	few	CASNSGYTF	TGTGCCAGCAACTCCGGCTACACCTTC
TRBV6-6	TRBJ2-1	TRBD2	once	CASSYSRLAGVEQFF	TGTGCCAGCAGTTACTCGCGGCTAGCGGGAGTTGAGCAGTTCTTC
TRBV2	TRBJ2-5	-	-	CAAALPSGHQETQYF	TGTGCCGCGGCCCTCCCCTCGGGTCACCAAGAGACCCAGTACTTC
TRBV10-2	TRBJ2-2	TRBD2	-	CASSESTLAVYTGELFF	TGCGCCAGCAGTGAGTCGACTCTAGCGGTCTACACCGGGGAGCTGTTTTTT
TRBV6-5	TRBJ2-3	-	-	CASSQDKVSDTQYF	TGTGCCAGCAGTCAGGATAAGGTTTCGGATACGCAGTATTTT
TRBV4-2	TRBJ2-1	TRBD2	-	CASSLGLAGHRYYNEQFF	TGTGCCAGCAGCCTCGGACTAGCGGGACACCGGTACTACAATGAGCAGTTCTTC
TRBV14	TRBJ1-1	TRBD1	-	CASSDRGMAEAFF	TGTGCCAGCAGCGACAGGGGTATGGCTGAAGCTTTCTTT
TRBV6-1	TRBJ2-3	TRBD1	-	CASTRDRGLRDTQYF	TGTGCCAGCACCCGAGACAGGGGTTTGCGAGATACGCAGTATTTT
TRBV11-3	TRBJ1-2	-	once	CASSLGWSYTF	TGTGCCAGCAGCCTGGGCTGGAGCTACACCTTC
TRBV27	TRBJ1-2	TRBD1	once	CASSLNGDSYGYTF	TGTGCCAGCAGTTTGAATGGGGACAGCTATGGCTACACCTTC
TRBV2	TRBJ2-1	TRBD2	-	CASSDVGGEDNEQFF	TGTGCCAGCAGTGACGTCGGGGGGGAGGATAATGAGCAGTTCTTC
TRBV2	TRBJ1-5	-	few	CASSVGQGHQPQHF	TGTGCCAGCAGTGTCGGGCAGGGCCATCAGCCCCAGCATTTT
TRBV4-1	TRBJ2-1	-	-	CASSQGGNEQFF	TGCGCCAGCAGCCAGGGGGGAAATGAGCAGTTCTTC
TRBV6-5	TRBJ1-1	-	-	CASSSKDTLTEAFF	TGTGCCAGCAGTTCGAAGGACACACTCACTGAAGCTTTCTTT
TRBV30	TRBJ2-2	-	medium-sized	CAWSVLSGELFF	TGTGCCTGGAGTGTTCTTTCTGGGGAGCTGTTTTTT
TRBV27	TRBJ1-1	-	-	CASRTQGTSNEAFF	TGTGCCAGCAGAACTCAGGGGACAAGTAATGAAGCTTTCTTT
TRBV5-4	TRBJ2-7	-	once	CASSLGHSNSYEQYF	TGTGCCAGCAGCTTGGGACACTCAAACTCCTACGAGCAGTACTTC